One TCR beta chain is described in this entry. Its antigen is not identified. The data are from a study of beta chain features in type 1 diabetes. One heparinised blood draw averaging around 100 mL was given by each donor. The authors obtained over 95% purity in all sorted populations. The ends were cut back, 4 bases at V and 7 bases at J, with 17 bases in the middle. This CDR3 has 14 amino acids. Germline V gene sequence: CDR1 GTSNPN, CDR2 SVGIG (reference sequence). Overall study findings and caveats: A potential PCR bias toward shorter templates would be equal in patient and control samples. TCRB CDR3 length was moderately but significantly reduced in all four CD4+ subsets of Type 1 diabetes patients. There were fewer insertions and more deletions at the VDJ junctions of type 1 diabetes patients.

Investigators reverse transcribed all isolated RNA, so they sequenced expressed TCRB transcripts. Clones were read by immunoSEQ multiplex PCR, and TCRdb kept only the in-frame ones, dropping some. The sample includes 300,000 to 400,000 clones, around 9.7% seen only once; the top ten take 0.9% to 1.1%. The receptor was derived from a man aged 30 to 45 with type 1 diabetes. Material: central memory CD4+ T cells from blood. V usage is TRBV30 and J usage is TRBJ1-3; D is unclear. The CDR3 protein is CAWTQGVKRNTIYF. In DNA, the CDR3 is TGTGCCTGGACGCAAGGTGTAAAGCGCAACACCATATATTTT.